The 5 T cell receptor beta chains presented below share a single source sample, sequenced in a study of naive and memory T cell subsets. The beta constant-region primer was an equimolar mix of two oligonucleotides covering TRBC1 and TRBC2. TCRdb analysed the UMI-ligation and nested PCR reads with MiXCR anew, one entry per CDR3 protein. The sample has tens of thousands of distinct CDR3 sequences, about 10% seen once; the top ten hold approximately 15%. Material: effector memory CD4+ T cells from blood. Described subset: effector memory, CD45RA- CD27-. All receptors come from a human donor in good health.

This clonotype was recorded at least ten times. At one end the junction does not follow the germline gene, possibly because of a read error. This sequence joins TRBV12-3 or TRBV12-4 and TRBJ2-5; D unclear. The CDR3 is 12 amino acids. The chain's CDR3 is CASSFRQGTQYF. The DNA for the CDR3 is TGTGCCAGCAGTTTTCGGCAAGGGACCCAGTACTTC.

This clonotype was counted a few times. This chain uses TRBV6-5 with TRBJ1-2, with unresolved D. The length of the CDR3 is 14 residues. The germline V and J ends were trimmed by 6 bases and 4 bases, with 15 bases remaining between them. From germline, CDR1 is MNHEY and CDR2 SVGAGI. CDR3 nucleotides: TGTGCCAGCAGAGACCTCGCGGGAATCTATGGCTACACCTTC. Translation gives CASRDLAGIYGYTF.

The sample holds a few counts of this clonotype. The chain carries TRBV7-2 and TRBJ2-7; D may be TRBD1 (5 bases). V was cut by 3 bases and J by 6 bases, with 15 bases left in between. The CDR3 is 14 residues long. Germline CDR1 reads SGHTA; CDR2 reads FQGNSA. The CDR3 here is CASSLKPGQGEQYF. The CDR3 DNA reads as TGTGCCAGCAGCTTGAAGCCAGGGCAGGGCGAGCAGTACTTC.

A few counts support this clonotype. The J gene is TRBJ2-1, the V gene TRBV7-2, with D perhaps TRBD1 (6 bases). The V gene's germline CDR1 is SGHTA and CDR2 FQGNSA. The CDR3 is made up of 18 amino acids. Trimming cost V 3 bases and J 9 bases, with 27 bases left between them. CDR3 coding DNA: TGTGCCAGCAGCTTGGCCACGACAGGACCACCGAGGTCTCGTGAGCAGTTCTTC. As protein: CASSLATTGPPRSREQFF.

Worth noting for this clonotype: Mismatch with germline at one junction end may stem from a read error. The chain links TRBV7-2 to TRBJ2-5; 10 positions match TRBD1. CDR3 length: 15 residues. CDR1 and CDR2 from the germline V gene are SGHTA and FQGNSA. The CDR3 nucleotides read TGTGCCAGCAGCCTGGCCGGGACAGGGGAAGAGACCCGGTACTTC. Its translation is CASSLAGTGEETRYF.